These T cell receptor beta chains were read from a single sample in a study of blood T cell repertoires in COVID-19. Libraries were prepared by immunoSEQ multiplex PCR; TCRdb keeps only in-frame clonotypes and omits some of them. The sample holds approximately 210,000 clones; 85% are singletons and the top ten take under 0.95%. Sequenced sample: peripheral blood. The receptors were sampled from a man between 60 and 75 years old with COVID-19, enrolled during active disease. CDR3s include the opening cysteine and the closing phenylalanine or tryptophan. The D gene is left open where the match is weak. The size of a clone is reported for some rows only, either as once, few or many, or as a class for expanded clones.

>TRBD1|TRBV7-8|TRBJ2-3|-
CASSFQPGQPTDTQYF
TGTGCCAGCAGCTTCCAACCGGGACAGCCCACAGATACGCAGTATTTT
>TRBD1|TRBV7-2|TRBJ1-2|-
CASSPGQSANYGYTF
TGTGCCAGCAGCCCGGGACAGAGTGCTAACTATGGCTACACCTTC
>TRBD1|TRBV10-3|TRBJ2-7|-
CAITWDRASEQYF
TGTGCCATCACCTGGGACAGGGCGAGCGAGCAGTACTTC
>-|TRBV5-1|TRBJ1-2|-
CASSLGRQGWGYTF
TGCGCCAGCAGCTTGGGACGGCAGGGTTGGGGCTACACCTTC
>-|TRBV7-9|TRBJ1-1|-
CASLPGGGNTEAFF
TGTGCCAGCCTACCCGGCGGAGGGAACACTGAAGCTTTCTTT
>-|TRBV4-1|TRBJ1-2|-
CASSQADSNGYGYTF
TGCGCCAGCAGCCAAGCCGATAGCAATGGCTATGGCTACACCTTC
>-|TRBV29-1|TRBJ1-1|few
CSVVPVGGTEAFF
TGCAGCGTCGTCCCGGTCGGGGGCACTGAAGCTTTCTTT
>TRBD1|TRBV19|TRBJ1-2|-
CASSTQGAHGYTF
TGTGCCAGTAGTACACAGGGGGCCCATGGCTACACCTTC
>TRBD1|TRBV2|TRBJ1-2|few
CARAVGDRYGYTF
TGTGCCAGAGCAGTTGGGGACAGATATGGCTACACCTTC
>-|TRBV6-5|TRBJ2-7|-
CASIQEYEQYF
TGTGCCAGCATTCAGGAATACGAGCAGTACTTC
>TRBD1|TRBV10-3|TRBJ1-2|-
CAISRGTGEAYGYTF
TGTGCCATCAGCCGGGGGACAGGGGAAGCCTATGGCTACACCTTC
>-|TRBV13|TRBJ1-3|-
CASSLGGGGSGNTIYF
TGTGCCAGCAGCTTAGGGGGAGGGGGCTCTGGAAACACCATATATTTT
>-|TRBV28|TRBJ1-2|-
CASSPTEELYGYTF
TGTGCCAGCAGTCCGACAGAGGAACTTTATGGCTACACCTTC
>TRBD1|TRBV5-1|TRBJ2-5|-
CASSLEGGKETQYF
TGCGCCAGCAGCTTGGAAGGGGGCAAAGAGACCCAGTACTTC
>-|TRBV6-1|TRBJ1-4|-
CASSEVTGRNEKLFF
TGTGCCAGCAGTGAAGTGACAGGACGTAATGAAAAACTGTTTTTT
>-|TRBV28|TRBJ1-2|-
CASRTSPGSNYGYTF
TGTGCCAGCAGAACCTCCCCGGGATCTAACTATGGCTACACCTTC
>TRBD1|TRBV28|TRBJ2-7|-
CASRGTGGVNEQYF
TGTGCCAGCAGGGGGACAGGGGGCGTCAACGAGCAGTACTTC
>-|TRBV9|TRBJ1-6|once
CASSPSGGNNSPLHF
TGTGCCAGCAGCCCCTCGGGGGGGAATAATTCACCCCTCCACTTT
>TRBD1|TRBV5-4|TRBJ2-5|-
CASSRDRKETQYF
TGTGCCAGCAGCAGGGACAGGAAAGAGACCCAGTACTTC
>-|TRBV11-2|TRBJ2-3|-
CASSHTRGTDTQYF
TGTGCCAGCAGCCATACGCGCGGGACAGATACGCAGTATTTT
>-|TRBV12-5|TRBJ1-2|-
CASGLSQGTGGYTF
TGTGCTAGTGGTTTGTCTCAGGGGACCGGTGGCTACACCTTC
>-|TRBV3-1/TRBV3-2|TRBJ2-1|-
CASSLARGQSSYNEQFF
TGTGCCAGCAGTCTAGCTCGCGGCCAGAGCTCCTACAATGAGCAGTTCTTC
>-|TRBV25-1|TRBJ1-1|-
CASSESIRAGEAFF
TGTGCCAGCAGTGAATCAATTCGGGCAGGGGAAGCTTTCTTT
>-|TRBV27|TRBJ2-7|once
CASREQMRVIGEQYF
TGTGCCAGCAGGGAACAGATGCGAGTTATTGGAGAGCAGTACTTC
>TRBD1|TRBV11-1|TRBJ2-7|once
CASSFMGQGGDEQYF
TGTGCCAGCAGCTTTATGGGACAGGGGGGTGACGAGCAGTACTTC
>TRBD1|TRBV12-5|TRBJ2-2|-
CASGPGQLNTGELFF
TGTGCTAGTGGTCCGGGACAGTTGAACACCGGGGAGCTGTTTTTT
>TRBD1|TRBV19|TRBJ1-3|-
CASSAGQALNTIYF
TGTGCCAGTAGTGCGGGACAGGCACTAAACACCATATATTTT
>TRBD1|TRBV5-5|TRBJ1-3|-
CASSPRDRSSLVGNTIYF
TGTGCCAGCAGCCCGAGGGACAGGTCCAGTCTAGTGGGAAACACCATATATTTT
>TRBD2|TRBV9|TRBJ2-7|-
CASSVDSGRYEQYF
TGTGCCAGCAGCGTAGATAGCGGGCGTTACGAGCAGTACTTC
>-|TRBV19|TRBJ2-5|-
CASQSQTLARETQYF
TGTGCCAGCCAGAGTCAAACACTAGCAAGAGAGACCCAGTACTTC
>TRBD1|TRBV19|TRBJ2-7|-
CASSWGQRTYEQYF
TGTGCCAGTAGTTGGGGACAGAGGACCTACGAGCAGTACTTC
>-|TRBV28|TRBJ1-4|-
CASHTRGVEKLFF
TGTGCCAGCCATACACGGGGGGTCGAAAAACTGTTTTTT
>-|TRBV2|TRBJ2-3|-
CASSEREDTQYF
TGTGCCAGCAGTGAGAGAGAGGATACGCAGTATTTT
>-|TRBV16|TRBJ1-2|once
CASSQSALGVYGYTF
TGTGCCAGCAGTCAAAGCGCCCTCGGAGTTTATGGCTACACCTTC
>-|TRBV24-1|TRBJ2-1|-
CATSDSTESSYNEQFF
TGTGCCACCAGTGATTCCACGGAGAGCTCCTACAATGAGCAGTTCTTC
>TRBD2|TRBV5-1|TRBJ2-7|-
CASSPGGGAISSYEQYF
TGCGCCAGCAGCCCGGGGGGAGGGGCTATAAGCTCCTACGAGCAGTACTTC
>TRBD2|TRBV11-3|TRBJ2-1|-
CASSHTGTSGRNEQFF
TGTGCCAGCAGCCATACCGGGACTAGCGGGAGAAATGAGCAGTTCTTC
>-|TRBV6-2/TRBV6-3|TRBJ2-1|-
CASSYNYNEQFF
TGTGCCAGCAGTTATAACTACAATGAGCAGTTCTTC
>-|TRBV6-2/TRBV6-3|TRBJ1-1|few
CASSSNRVSPEAFF
TGTGCCAGCAGTTCGAACAGGGTTAGCCCTGAAGCTTTCTTT
>TRBD1|TRBV6-5|TRBJ2-3|-
CASRHGQGKDTQYF
TGTGCCAGCAGACACGGACAGGGGAAAGATACGCAGTATTTT
>TRBD1|TRBV2|TRBJ2-2|-
CASSVAGTGSGELFF
TGTGCCAGCAGTGTCGCCGGGACAGGTTCCGGGGAGCTGTTTTTT
>-|TRBV24-1|TRBJ2-3|few
CATSDLQGTDTQYF
TGTGCCACCAGTGATTTGCAGGGCACAGATACGCAGTATTTT
>TRBD2|TRBV6-6|TRBJ2-7|-
CAVGGDEQYF
TGTGCCGTGGGGGGGGACGAGCAGTACTTC
>TRBD1|TRBV4-2|TRBJ1-1|-
CASSQERTGNTEAFF
TGTGCCAGCAGCCAAGAAAGGACAGGGAACACTGAAGCTTTCTTT
>TRBD2|TRBV28|TRBJ2-5|-
CASSQGLAGGRETQYF
TGTGCCAGCAGTCAGGGACTAGCGGGAGGGCGTGAGACCCAGTACTTC
>TRBD1|TRBV6-2/TRBV6-3|TRBJ1-1|once
CASSPYLSGTGANTEAFF
TGTGCCAGCAGTCCGTACCTTTCCGGGACAGGGGCGAACACTGAAGCTTTCTTT
>-|TRBV19|TRBJ1-5|-
CASRDSTGSNQPQHF
TGTGCCAGTCGAGACAGTACCGGAAGCAATCAGCCCCAGCATTTT